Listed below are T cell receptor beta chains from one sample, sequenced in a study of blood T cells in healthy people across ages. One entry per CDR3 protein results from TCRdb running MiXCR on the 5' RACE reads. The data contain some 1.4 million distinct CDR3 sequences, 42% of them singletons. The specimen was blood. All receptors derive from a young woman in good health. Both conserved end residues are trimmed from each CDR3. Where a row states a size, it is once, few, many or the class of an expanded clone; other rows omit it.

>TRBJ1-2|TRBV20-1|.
SARVDRDYGYT
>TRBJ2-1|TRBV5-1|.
ASSSAPYNEQF
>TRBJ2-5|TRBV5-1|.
ASSLVRTSGQETQY
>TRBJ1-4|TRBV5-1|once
ASSFQEGEKLF
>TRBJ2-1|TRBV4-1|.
ASSQVSLGSYNEQF
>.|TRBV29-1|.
SVDGYNHETQY
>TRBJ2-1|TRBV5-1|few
ASSRGTSPLSYNEQF
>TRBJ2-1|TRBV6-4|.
ASRRGGSGNEQF
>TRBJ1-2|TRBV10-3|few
AISENSPYGYT
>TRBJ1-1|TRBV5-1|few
ASENTQGTEAF
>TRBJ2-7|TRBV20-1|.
SARDHLAEHSYNEQY
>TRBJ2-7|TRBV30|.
AWIPRGGSYEQY
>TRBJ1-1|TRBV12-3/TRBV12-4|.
ASSFDRGSGTEAF
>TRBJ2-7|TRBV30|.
AFLGLSYEQY
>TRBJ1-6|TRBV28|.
ASRDRRTNSPLH
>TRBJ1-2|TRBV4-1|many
ASSQDNQVVLYGYT
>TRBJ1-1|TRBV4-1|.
ASSQAQTRNTEAF
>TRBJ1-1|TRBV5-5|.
ASSQTGRRDTEAF
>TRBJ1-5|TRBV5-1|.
ASSPTGDGNQPRH
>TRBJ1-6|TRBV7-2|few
ASSLVTGPRSPLH
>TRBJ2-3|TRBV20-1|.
SVLPGQSTDTQY